These 2 T cell receptor beta chains share one sample of origin, sequenced in a study of blood T cells in healthy people across ages. PCR was performed a second time for 7 to 11 cycles using a sample-barcoded 5' primer and a J-beta primer mix. Via MiXCR, TCRdb re-called the 5' RACE reads, giving one row per CDR3 protein. The profile shows about 1.1 million distinct CDR3 sequences, more than 30% of them singletons. The specimen was blood. The receptors derive from a man younger than 35 in good health.

The J gene is TRBJ2-3, the V gene TRBV4-3; D is undetermined. V was shortened by 0 bases and J by 1 base, with 8 bases between the two germline ends. The CDR3 is 15 amino acids. Germline CDR1 reads LGHNA; CDR2 reads YSLEER. The CDR3 DNA follows: TGCGCCAGCAGCCAAGAGGGCAGTTGCACAGATACGCAGTATTTT. Protein product: CASSQEGSCTDTQYF.

The table lists this clonotype with many counts. The rearrangement joins TRBV20-1 to TRBJ2-1; D is possibly TRBD2 (5 bases). From germline, CDR1 is DFQATT and CDR2 SNEGSKA (reference sequence). V was trimmed by 5 bases and J by 7 bases, leaving 18 bases between them. The CDR3 has 14 residues. The CDR3 DNA follows: TGCAGTGCTGCCCAAGCCGGGGATGCAAATGAGCAGTTCTTC. As protein: CSAAQAGDANEQFF.